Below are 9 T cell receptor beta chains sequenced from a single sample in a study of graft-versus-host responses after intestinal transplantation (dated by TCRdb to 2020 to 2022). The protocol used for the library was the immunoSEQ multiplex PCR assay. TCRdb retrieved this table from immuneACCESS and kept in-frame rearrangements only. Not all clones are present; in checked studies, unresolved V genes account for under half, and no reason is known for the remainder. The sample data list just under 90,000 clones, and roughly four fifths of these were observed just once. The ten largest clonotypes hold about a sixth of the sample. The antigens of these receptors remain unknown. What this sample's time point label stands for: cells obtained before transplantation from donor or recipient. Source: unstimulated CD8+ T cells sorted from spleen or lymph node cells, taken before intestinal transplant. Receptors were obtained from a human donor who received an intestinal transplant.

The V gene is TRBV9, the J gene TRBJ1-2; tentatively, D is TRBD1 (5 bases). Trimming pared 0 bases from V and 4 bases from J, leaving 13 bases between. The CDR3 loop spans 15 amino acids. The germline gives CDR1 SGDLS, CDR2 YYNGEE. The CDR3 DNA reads TGTGCCAGCAGCGTAGATCCGACAGTGTGCTATGGCTACACCTTC. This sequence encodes CASSVDPTVCYGYTF.

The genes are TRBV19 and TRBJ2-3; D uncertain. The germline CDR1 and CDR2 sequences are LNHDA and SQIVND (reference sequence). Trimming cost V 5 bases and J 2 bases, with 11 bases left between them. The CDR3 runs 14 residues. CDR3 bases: TGTGCCAGTAGTGGAGTTCTTCCCACAGATACGCAGTATTTT. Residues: CASSGVLPTDTQYF.

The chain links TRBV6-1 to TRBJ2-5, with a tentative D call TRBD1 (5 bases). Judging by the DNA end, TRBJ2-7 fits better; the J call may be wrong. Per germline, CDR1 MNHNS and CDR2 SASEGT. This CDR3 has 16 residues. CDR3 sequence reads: CASSDLRGDWWDEQYF. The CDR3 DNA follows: TGTGCCAGCAGTGACCTTAGGGGCGACTGGTGGGACGAGCAGTACTTC.

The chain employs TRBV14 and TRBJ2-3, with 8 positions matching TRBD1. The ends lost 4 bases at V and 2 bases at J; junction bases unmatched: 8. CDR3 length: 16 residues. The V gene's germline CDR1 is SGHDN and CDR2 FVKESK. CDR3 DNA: TGTGCCAGCAGCCGTCCCGGGACAGGATACACAGATACGCAGTATTTT. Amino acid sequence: CASSRPGTGYTDTQYF.

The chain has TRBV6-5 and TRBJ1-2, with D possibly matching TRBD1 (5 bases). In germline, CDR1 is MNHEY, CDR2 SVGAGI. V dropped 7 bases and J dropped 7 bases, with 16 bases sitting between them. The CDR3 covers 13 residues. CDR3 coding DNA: TGTGCCAGCACCCATAGGGGACCGGGTGGCTACACCTTC. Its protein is CASTHRGPGGYTF.

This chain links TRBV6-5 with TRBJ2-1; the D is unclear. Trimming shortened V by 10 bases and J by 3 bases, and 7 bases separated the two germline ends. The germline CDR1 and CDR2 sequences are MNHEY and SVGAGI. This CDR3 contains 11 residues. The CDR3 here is CAILNYNEQFF. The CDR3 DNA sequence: TGTGCCATCCTCAACTACAATGAGCAGTTCTTC.

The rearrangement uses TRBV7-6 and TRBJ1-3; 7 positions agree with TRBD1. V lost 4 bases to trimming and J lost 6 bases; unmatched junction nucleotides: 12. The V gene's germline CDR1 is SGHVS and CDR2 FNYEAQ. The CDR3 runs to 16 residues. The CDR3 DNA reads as TGTGCCAGCAGCTCTAGGGGCGGACAGGTCGTAAACACCATATATTTT. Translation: CASSSRGGQVVNTIYF. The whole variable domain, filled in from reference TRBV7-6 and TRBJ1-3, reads GAGVSQSPRYKVTKRGQDVALRCDPISGHVSLYWYRQALGQGPEFLTYFNYEAQQDKSGLPNDRFSAERPEGSISTLTIQRTEQRDSAMYRCASSSRGGQVVNTIYFGEGSWLTVV.

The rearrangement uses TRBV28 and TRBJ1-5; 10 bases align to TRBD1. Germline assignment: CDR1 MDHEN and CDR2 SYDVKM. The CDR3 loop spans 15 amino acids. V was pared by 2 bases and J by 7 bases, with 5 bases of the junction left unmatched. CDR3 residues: CASSLDRGLGQPQHF. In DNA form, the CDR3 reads TGTGCCAGCAGTTTAGACAGGGGGCTTGGACAGCCCCAGCATTTT.

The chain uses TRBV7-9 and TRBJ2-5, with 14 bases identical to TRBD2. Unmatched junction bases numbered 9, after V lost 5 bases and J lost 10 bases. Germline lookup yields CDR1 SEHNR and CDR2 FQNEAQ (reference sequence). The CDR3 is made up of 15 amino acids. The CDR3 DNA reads TGTGCCAGCAGCCAGACTAGCGGGGGGGCGTTGGACCAGTACTTC. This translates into CASSQTSGGALDQYF.